This T cell receptor beta chain was recorded in a study of PD-L1 blockade in urothelial cancer. Across the study: Administration of atezolizumab to patients began at some point between 2013 and 2015, at 1,200 mg intravenously every 3 weeks. Enrolled patients had been treated previously with 0 to 3 chemotherapy regimens. A median approximately 140,000 T cells were found in blood samples. Study-wide findings and caveats: Better survival was predicted when blood TCR clonality before treatment fell below the median.

The repertoire was sequenced with immunoSEQ multiplex PCR; TCRdb's copy has only in-frame clones and lacks some. The sample lists 70,000 or so clones; 90% were seen once. Time point meaning: pretreatment peripheral blood. A note on this clone: Its antigen is unknown.

CDR1 and CDR2 (germline): MNHNS, SASEGT. V was clipped by 2 bases and J by 4 bases, with 9 bases between them. The CDR3 is 13 residues long. The V gene is TRBV6-1, the J gene TRBJ2-7; a possible D gene is TRBD1 (5 bases). Specimen: PBMCs, collected around atezolizumab (anti-PD-L1) treatment. The TCR comes from a man between 65 and 85 years old with urothelial cancer. For the CDR3, the DNA is TGTGCCAGCAGTGAATGGCCAGGGTACGAGCAGTACTTC. Its protein is CASSEWPGYEQYF.